The next 18 T cell receptor beta chains were all read from a single sample in a study of cytomegalovirus exposure and HLA in healthy donors (dated by TCRdb to about 2017). The library was obtained by the immunoSEQ multiplex PCR assay. For the multiplex PCR, a mixture combining 60 forward primers for TCR Vbeta segments and 13 reverse primers for TCR Jbeta segments was used. As stored in TCRdb, this immuneACCESS dataset retains in-frame rearrangements with V and J assigned. A fraction of the clones does not appear; measured against another copy, unresolved V genes explain less than half of the discrepancy, and the remainder lacks a known reason. This sample comprises over 100,000 clones, about 80% of them detected only once. Clones ranked in the top ten supply roughly 8% of the sample. The sequenced sample was PBMCs. These receptors all stem from a woman aged 50 to 60 in good health and CMV-seropositive.

The J gene is TRBJ2-1, the V gene TRBV19, with 13 bases matching TRBD2. There are 18 residues in the CDR3. Germline CDR1 LNHDA, CDR2 SQIVND (reference sequence). The trim removed 3 bases at V and 0 bases at J, leaving 5 bases unmatched. Written as DNA, the CDR3 is TGTGCCAGTAGTATGACTAGCGGGGGGCCGAGCTCCTACAATGAGCAGTTCTTC. Amino acid sequence: CASSMTSGGPSSYNEQFF.

The chain has TRBV6-6 and TRBJ2-5; D is undetermined. The CDR3 spans 13 residues. The germline V gene encodes CDR1 MNHNY and CDR2 SVGAGI (reference sequence). Trimming removed 2 bases from V and 2 bases from J, with 6 bases in between. The CDR3 coding sequence is TGTGCCAGCAGTTACCGTCCGCAAGAGACCCAGTACTTC. Its protein product is CASSYRPQETQYF.

The J gene is TRBJ1-2, the V gene TRBV5-6; no firm D call. Trimming removed 2 bases from V and 8 bases from J, with 10 bases in between. This CDR3 contains 12 residues. Germline V lookup: CDR1 SGHDT, CDR2 YYEEEE. In nucleotides, the CDR3 is TGTGCCAGCAGCTTTACGGAACTAGGCTACACCTTC. It encodes CASSFTELGYTF.

J is TRBJ2-7 and V is TRBV18, with a weak D call TRBD1 (5 bases). Deletions cut 1 base from V and 3 bases from J, with 7 bases between. The CDR3 loop spans 13 amino acids. Germline lookup yields CDR1 KGHSH and CDR2 LQKENI. In nucleotides, the CDR3 is TGTGCCAGCTCACCACAGGGGATCTACGAGCAGTACTTC. This gives the protein CASSPQGIYEQYF.

The genes are TRBV9 and TRBJ1-3; TRBD1 matches at 10 bases. CDR3 size: 15 residues. The V and J ends lost 3 bases and 4 bases, in that order; junction bases with no gene match: 4. The germline CDR1 and CDR2 sequences are SGDLS and YYNGEE. The chain's CDR3 is CASSAPGQGGNTIYF. CDR3 bases: TGTGCCAGCAGCGCCCCGGGACAGGGGGGAAACACCATATATTTT. Drawing the rest from reference TRBV9 and TRBJ1-3, the complete variable domain is DSGVTQTPKHLITATGQRVTLRCSPRSGDLSVYWYQQSLDQGLQFLIQYYNGEERAKGNILERFSAQQFPDLHSELNLSSLELGDSALYFCASSAPGQGGNTIYFGEGSWLTVV.

The chain carries TRBV14 and TRBJ2-1; 8 bases are shared with TRBD2. V lost 4 bases, J lost 4 bases, and 6 bases stayed unmatched. This CDR3 comprises 15 residues. CDR1 SGHDN and CDR2 FVKESK come from the germline V gene. CDR3 sequence: CASSRAGARYNEQFF. The CDR3 coding sequence is TGTGCCAGCAGCCGAGCGGGGGCCAGATACAATGAGCAGTTCTTC.

The chain carries TRBV5-1 and TRBJ2-2; 7 nucleotides align to TRBD1. In germline, CDR1 is SGHRS, CDR2 YFSETQ. This CDR3 is 14 amino acids long. J gave up 4 bases and V 4 bases, and 4 bases lay outside the gene matches. CDR3 amino acids: CASSPGTATGELFF. CDR3 in DNA: TGCGCCAGCAGCCCCGGGACAGCCACCGGGGAGCTGTTTTTT.

This chain joins TRBV25-1 and TRBJ1-4; no definite D call. Germline CDR1 reads MGHDK; CDR2 reads SYGVNS. Trimming took 6 bases from V and 8 from J, leaving 13 bases between them. The CDR3 loop spans 13 amino acids. CDR3 protein: CASRTPAGEKLFF. DNA for the CDR3: TGTGCCAGCAGGACTCCCGCGGGGGAAAAACTGTTTTTT.

This sequence joins TRBV15 and TRBJ2-7; D not resolved. The length of the CDR3 is 13 residues. V dropped 1 base and J dropped 6 bases, with 10 bases sitting between them. Germline lookup yields CDR1 LNHNV and CDR2 YYDKDF (reference sequence). The CDR3 is CATSRGAVGEQYF. CDR3 nucleotide sequence: TGTGCCACCAGCAGAGGGGCCGTGGGCGAGCAGTACTTC.

The chain uses TRBV7-9 and TRBJ2-3; 7 nucleotides match TRBD1. Trimming removed 5 bases from V and 5 bases from J; junction bases left unmatched: 13. Germline assignment: CDR1 SEHNR and CDR2 FQNEAQ (reference sequence). The CDR3 extends over 16 amino acids. CDR3 sequence (DNA): TGTGCCAGCAGCCTAGGACAGGCCCGAAGGGGAGATACGCAGTATTTT. It encodes CASSLGQARRGDTQYF.

V usage is TRBV12-5 and J usage is TRBJ2-3; 7 nucleotides line up with TRBD1. Germline CDR1 reads LGHNT; CDR2 reads FRNRAP. V lost 6 bases, J lost 4 bases, and 7 bases stayed unmatched. CDR3 length equals 14 residues. CDR3: CASGTDRLADTQYF. The CDR3 DNA is TGTGCTAGTGGAACGGACAGGCTAGCAGATACGCAGTATTTT.

The chain combines TRBV5-4 with TRBJ2-7; 7 positions agree with TRBD2. The CDR3 totals 15 residues. CDR1 SGHNT and CDR2 YYREEE come from the germline V gene (reference sequence). With V trimmed by 4 bases and J by 2 bases, 9 bases remained unmatched. CDR3 residues: CASSTAGAGTYEQYF. In nucleotides, the CDR3 is TGTGCCAGCAGCACGGCCGGAGCGGGAACCTACGAGCAGTACTTC.

The J gene is TRBJ1-2, the V gene TRBV9; no clear D. The germline CDR1 and CDR2 sequences are SGDLS and YYNGEE. The CDR3 sequence is 15 residues long. Trimming removed 0 bases at V and 0 bases at J, with 9 bases between. In nucleotides, the CDR3 is TGTGCCAGCAGCGTAGATAACGGAGCTAACTATGGCTACACCTTC. This codes for CASSVDNGANYGYTF.

This clone was counted a few times. This sequence joins TRBV6-5 and TRBJ2-7; maybe TRBD2 (5 bases). V lost 4 bases, J lost 4 bases, and 14 bases lay in between. Germline V CDR1 and CDR2: MNHEY, SVGAGI. The CDR3 length is 14 residues. This CDR3 reads CASSLSGNSYEQYF. CDR3 coding DNA: TGTGCCAGCAGTTTATCCGGGAATAGTTACGAGCAGTACTTC.

This chain connects TRBV5-1 to TRBJ2-7; 9 bases are a match to TRBD2. CDR3 length equals 14 residues. Losses at the gene ends were 2 bases for V and 5 bases for J; bases not matched to a gene: 5. The germline V gene has CDR1 SGHRS and CDR2 YFSETQ. This CDR3 is CASSFSGRGDEQYF. CDR3 sequence (DNA): TGCGCCAGCAGCTTTAGCGGGAGAGGGGACGAGCAGTACTTC.

The chain links TRBV11-2 to TRBJ2-1; 10 nucleotides match TRBD2. This CDR3 comprises 16 residues. Germline V lookup: CDR1 SGHAT, CDR2 FQNNGV. V shed 5 bases, J shed 5 bases, and the junction held 9 bases outside the gene matches. Here the CDR3 reads CASSTLAGALHNEQFF. The DNA for the CDR3 is TGTGCCAGCAGCACCCTAGCGGGGGCCCTACACAATGAGCAGTTCTTC.

V gene TRBV10-3 combines with J gene TRBJ2-1; maybe TRBD1 (5 bases). CDR1 is ENHRY and CDR2 is SYGVKD in the germline V gene. The ends were cut back, 0 bases at V and 7 bases at J, with 10 bases in the middle. The CDR3 totals 14 residues. The CDR3 spells CAISESAGRNEQFF. Written as DNA, the CDR3 is TGTGCCATCAGTGAGTCGGCAGGGCGGAATGAGCAGTTCTTC.

The table lists this clone with a few counts. The rearrangement uses TRBV7-8 and TRBJ1-5; 9 bases are a match to TRBD1. CDR1 SGHVS and CDR2 FQNEAQ come from the germline V gene. J gave up 5 bases and V 3 bases, and 8 bases lay outside the gene matches. There are 16 residues in the CDR3. CDR3 DNA: TGTGCCAGCAGCTTGCGGGGGACAGGGAGTGATCAGCCCCAGCATTTT. This encodes CASSLRGTGSDQPQHF. The full variable domain, in which reference TRBV7-8 and TRBJ1-5 provide the parts outside the CDR3, is GAGVSQSPRYKVAKRGQDVALRCDPISGHVSLFWYQQALGQGPEFLTYFQNEAQLDKSGLPSDRFFAERPEGSVSTLKIQRTQQEDSAVYLCASSLRGTGSDQPQHFGDGTRLSIL.